This TCR beta chain came from a study of blood T cell repertoires in COVID-19. Study context: The United States, Italy and Spain supplied acute and convalescent COVID-19 samples.

Original data processing: Researchers report that nucleated cell counts were estimated from reference gene primer amplification. This table comes from immunoSEQ multiplex PCR, and its TCRdb copy is limited to in-frame clones, with some not included. That table is the source of V, J and clone size, and D and trimming were worked out from the DNA. Here the sample spans 110,000 to 150,000 clones, roughly four fifths being singletons. Living in 24 US areas, the participants were between about 18 and 100 years of age. Self-reported history from a screening survey and questionnaire set each donor's cohort. This clonotype was sampled from a man aged 45-65 years who had recovered from COVID-19. What was sequenced was PBMCs or T cells enriched from blood (not recorded which).

The CDR3 bases are TGTGCCAGCAGCTCGGGCCAGGGATATACGCAGTATTTT. Translated: CASSSGQGYTQYF. The chain couples TRBV5-8 to TRBJ2-3; weak D call: TRBD1 (5 bases). The ends were cut back, 3 bases at V and 7 bases at J, with 12 bases in the middle. The CDR3 is 13 residues long. Germline V CDR1 and CDR2: SGHTS, YDEGEE.